The 21 T cell receptor beta chains in this list originate from one sample, sequenced in a study of blood T cell repertoires in COVID-19. TCRdb's copy holds only in-frame clones and misses some; the assay was immunoSEQ multiplex PCR. The sample contains some 56,000 clones, 80% to 90% of which appear only once. Source material: peripheral blood. The source of these receptors is a woman of 80 years or more with acute or convalescent COVID-19.

On this clone itself: The same CDR3 also results from other DNA sequences found in this sample. The chain is built from TRBV6-4 and TRBJ1-2, with D unresolved. V was shortened by 0 bases and J by 2 bases, with 10 bases between the two germline ends. There are 15 residues in the CDR3. The germline V gene encodes CDR1 MRHNA and CDR2 SNTAGT. CDR3 nucleotide sequence: TGTGCCAGCAGTGACTCGGCCGGGAAAAACTATGGCTACACCTTC. The encoded protein is CASSDSAGKNYGYTF.

The chain is built from TRBV3-1 (or the pseudogene TRBV3-2) and TRBJ1-4; D is undetermined. The V and J ends lost 4 bases and 0 bases respectively, with 6 bases between them. The CDR3 runs 14 residues. Looked up from germline, CDR1 is LGHDT and CDR2 is YNNKEL (reference sequence). The CDR3 nucleotides are TGTGCCAGCAGCCGCAGGCCAACTAATGAAAAACTGTTTTTT. Its protein product is CASSRRPTNEKLFF.

Judged by abundance, this clone is large (0.1 to 1%). V is TRBV5-1 and J is TRBJ1-4, with TRBD1 as a possible D gene (6 bases). The CDR3 is 15 residues long. Germline V CDR1 and CDR2: SGHRS, YFSETQ. The germline V and J ends were trimmed by 0 bases and 5 bases, with 11 bases remaining between them. The CDR3 coding sequence is TGCGCCAGCAGCTTGGTTGGGGGCTTGAATGAAAAACTGTTTTTT. Protein: CASSLVGGLNEKLFF.

The chain uses TRBV18 and TRBJ1-2; possibly TRBD1 for D (6 bases). CDR1 is KGHSH, CDR2 LQKENI, per germline. The CDR3 spans 15 residues. Trimming removed 3 bases from V and 7 bases from J, with 18 bases in between. CDR3: CASSPAGVQGRGYTF. The DNA of the CDR3 is TGTGCCAGCTCACCGGCCGGCGTACAGGGACGTGGCTACACCTTC.

The chain couples TRBV6-1 to TRBJ1-4; possible D gene TRBD1, 5 bases. Trimming pared 3 bases from V and 5 bases from J, leaving 10 bases between. Germline CDR1 is MNHNS and CDR2 is SASEGT. The CDR3 consists of 14 residues. CDR3 residues: CASSDRQRNEKLFF. CDR3 bases: TGTGCCAGCAGTGACCGACAGCGAAATGAAAAACTGTTTTTT.

The rearrangement uses TRBV3-1 (or the pseudogene TRBV3-2) and TRBJ2-2; 14 bases fit TRBD2. Germline CDR1 and CDR2: LGHDT and YNNKEL (reference sequence). This CDR3 region has 19 residues. The V gene end was trimmed by 4 bases and the J gene end by 0 bases; junction bases not matched to a gene: 7. CDR3 nucleotides: TGTGCCAGCAGCCCCGATGGACTAGCGGGAGGTACGAACACCGGGGAGCTGTTTTTT. Its translation: CASSPDGLAGGTNTGELFF.

The chain recombines TRBV7-9 with TRBJ1-1, with a tentative D call TRBD1 (5 bases). The CDR3 loop spans 13 amino acids. V lost 5 bases and J 1 base, leaving 8 bases between the germline ends. Germline V gene sequence: CDR1 SEHNR, CDR2 FQNEAQ (reference sequence). CDR3 region: CASSQGENTEAFF. The CDR3 DNA reads as TGTGCCAGCAGCCAAGGGGAGAACACTGAAGCTTTCTTT.

The chain couples TRBV10-3 to TRBJ1-1, with TRBD1 identical over 7 bases. Germline V gives CDR1 ENHRY, CDR2 SYGVKD. This CDR3 spans 14 amino acids. The ends lost 6 bases at V and 1 base at J; junction bases unmatched: 5. In DNA form, the CDR3 reads TGTGCCATCAGCCTACAGGGGAGGAACACTGAAGCTTTCTTT. Translating it yields CAISLQGRNTEAFF.

The chain joins TRBV7-2 to TRBJ2-7; TRBD2 matches 9 bases. The CDR3 extends over 14 amino acids. J gave up 6 bases and V 1 base, and 4 bases lay outside the gene matches. CDR1 is SGHTA and CDR2 is FQGNSA in the germline V gene. The CDR3 bases are TGTGCCAGCAGCTTAGGGCGGGGGGGCTCCGAGCAGTACTTC. It is translated as CASSLGRGGSEQYF.

The sample holds a few counts of this clone. The chain uses TRBV5-1 and TRBJ1-2, with 8 bases matching TRBD1. Germline V gene data show CDR1 as SGHRS and CDR2 as YFSETQ. The trim removed 4 bases at V and 11 bases at J, leaving 10 bases unmatched. This CDR3 contains 13 residues. The DNA of the CDR3 is TGCGCCAGCAGCAACGCCGGGACAGGAGCTTACACCTTC. Translated, it gives CASSNAGTGAYTF.

The V call is TRBV11-2, the J call TRBJ2-7, with 7 bases lining up with TRBD1. The germline V gene has CDR1 SGHAT and CDR2 FQNNGV. V dropped 0 bases and J dropped 2; count of bases not matched to a gene: 4. The CDR3 has 15 amino acids. As DNA, the CDR3 is TGTGCCAGCAGCTTAGATGGGGACAGAGCCTACGAGCAGTACTTC. Protein: CASSLDGDRAYEQYF.

The V and J genes are TRBV19 and TRBJ1-5; D gene unclear. V was clipped by 3 bases and J by 0 bases, with 12 bases between them. Germline V gene lookup returns CDR1 LNHDA and CDR2 SQIVND (reference sequence). This CDR3 is 16 amino acids long. CDR3 in amino acids: CASSMPLIYSNQPQHF. The DNA of the CDR3 is TGTGCCAGTAGTATGCCCTTAATCTATAGCAATCAGCCCCAGCATTTT.

The sample holds one count of this clone. This chain joins TRBV7-2 and TRBJ1-2; D remains unclear. This CDR3 has 11 residues. Per germline, CDR1 SGHTA and CDR2 FQGNSA. V was clipped by 2 bases and J by 8 bases, with 6 bases between them. CDR3 loop: CASSLLRGYTF. The CDR3 nucleotides read TGTGCCAGCAGCTTATTGAGGGGCTACACCTTC.

The rearrangement links TRBV29-1 to TRBJ2-3; TRBD1 is a possible D gene (6 bases). CDR1 and CDR2 (germline): SQVTM, ANQGSEA. This CDR3 has 14 amino acids. V was trimmed by 5 bases and J by 1 base, leaving 13 bases between them. The CDR3 here is CSVPPGHRTDTQYF. The CDR3 nucleotides read TGCAGCGTTCCTCCGGGACACCGCACAGATACGCAGTATTTT.

J is TRBJ2-1 and V is TRBV5-1; weak D call: TRBD2 (5 bases). V was clipped by 0 bases and J by 13 bases, with 11 bases between them. Germline V gives CDR1 SGHRS, CDR2 YFSETQ. The CDR3 extends over 12 amino acids. This CDR3 is CASSLGSGDQFF. The CDR3 DNA is TGCGCCAGCAGCTTGGGGAGCGGTGATCAGTTCTTC.

The chain is built from TRBV6-5 and TRBJ1-3, with a possible D match to TRBD1 (6 bases). Per the germline V gene, CDR1 is MNHEY and CDR2 is SVGAGI. Trimming shortened V by 6 bases and J by 2 bases, and 14 bases separated the two germline ends. The CDR3 is made up of 15 amino acids. CDR3 amino acids: CASSAGGGPGNTIYF. CDR3 DNA: TGTGCCAGCAGCGCCGGGGGGGGCCCTGGAAACACCATATATTTT.

The chain links TRBV7-3 to TRBJ2-7; 10 nucleotides align to TRBD1. Trimming removed 3 bases from V and 7 bases from J; junction bases left unmatched: 6. CDR3 size: 14 residues. Germline-derived CDR1 and CDR2 are SGHTA and FQGTGA. DNA of the CDR3: TGTGCCAGCAGCTTGAGACAGGGGGCGGATGAGCAGTACTTC. Protein: CASSLRQGADEQYF.

V gene TRBV18 combines with J gene TRBJ1-2; D unclear. Germline values: CDR1 KGHSH, CDR2 LQKENI. This CDR3 comprises 16 residues. The germline V and J ends were trimmed by 3 bases and 6 bases, with 20 bases remaining between them. The CDR3 nucleotides are TGTGCCAGCTCACCTACGGCTCAAGCCGGTACAGATGGCTACACCTTC. The encoded protein is CASSPTAQAGTDGYTF. Complete variable domain (other parts from reference TRBV18 and TRBJ1-2): NAGVMQNPRHLVRRRGQEARLRCSPMKGHSHVYWYRQLPEEGLKFMVYLQKENIIDESGMPKERFSAEFPKEGPSILRIQQVVRGDSAAYFCASSPTAQAGTDGYTFGSGTRLTVV.

The chain uses TRBV7-9 and TRBJ1-5, with D uncertain. The length of the CDR3 is 13 residues. The ends were cut back, 4 bases at V and 3 bases at J, with 7 bases in the middle. CDR1 and CDR2 from the germline V gene are SEHNR and FQNEAQ (reference sequence). CDR3 in amino acids: CASSSNSNQPQHF. The CDR3 nucleotides read TGTGCCAGCAGCTCAAATTCCAATCAGCCCCAGCATTTT.

The chain recombines TRBV11-3 with TRBJ2-3; D remains unclear. The length of the CDR3 is 13 residues. Trimming stripped 3 bases from V and 4 bases from J, with 8 bases between. Germline CDR1 and CDR2: SGHNT and YENEEA. Written as DNA, the CDR3 is TGTGCCAGCAGCTTGGCGGCCGCAGATACGCAGTATTTT. It specifies CASSLAAADTQYF.

The chain is built from TRBV7-8 and TRBJ1-5; D is unresolved. Germline V gives CDR1 SGHVS, CDR2 FQNEAQ. The CDR3 runs 17 residues. The germline V and J ends were trimmed by 0 bases and 4 bases, with 16 bases remaining between them. The CDR3 loop is CASSLAPREAMNQPQHF. As DNA, the CDR3 is TGTGCCAGCAGCTTAGCACCTCGGGAAGCGATGAATCAGCCCCAGCATTTT. The variable domain in full, with the rest retrieved from reference TRBV7-8 and TRBJ1-5, is GAGVSQSPRYKVAKRGQDVALRCDPISGHVSLFWYQQALGQGPEFLTYFQNEAQLDKSGLPSDRFFAERPEGSVSTLKIQRTQQEDSAVYLCASSLAPREAMNQPQHFGDGTRLSIL.